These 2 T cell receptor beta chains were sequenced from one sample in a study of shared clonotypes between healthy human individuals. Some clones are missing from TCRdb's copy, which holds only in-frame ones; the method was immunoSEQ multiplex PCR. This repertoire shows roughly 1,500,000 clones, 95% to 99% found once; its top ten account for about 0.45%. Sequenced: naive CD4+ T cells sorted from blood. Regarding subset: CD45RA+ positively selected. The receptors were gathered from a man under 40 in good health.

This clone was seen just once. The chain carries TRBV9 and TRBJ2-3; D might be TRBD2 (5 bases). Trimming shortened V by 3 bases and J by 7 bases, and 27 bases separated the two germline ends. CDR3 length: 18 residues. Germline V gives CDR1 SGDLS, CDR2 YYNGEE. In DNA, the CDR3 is TGTGCCAGCAGCGAGAGCCCAAACCCCCGGGAAGAAAGGTATACGCAGTATTTT. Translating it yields CASSESPNPREERYTQYF.

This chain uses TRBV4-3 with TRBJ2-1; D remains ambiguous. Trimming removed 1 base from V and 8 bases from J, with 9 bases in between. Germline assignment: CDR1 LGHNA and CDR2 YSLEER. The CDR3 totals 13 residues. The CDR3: CASSQGLGYEQFF. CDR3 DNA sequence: TGCGCCAGCAGCCAAGGTCTGGGGTATGAGCAGTTCTTC.